This entry lists 5 T cell receptor beta chains sequenced from one sample in a study of blood T cell repertoires in COVID-19. The protocol was immunoSEQ multiplex PCR, while the TCRdb copy is restricted to in-frame clones and leaves out a portion. The repertoire holds under 250,000 clones, around 82% seen once, with approximately 4% in the top ten. Specimen: peripheral blood. These receptors all stem from a woman older than 75 with acute or convalescent COVID-19.

V usage is TRBV24-1 and J usage is TRBJ2-2; 7 positions agree with TRBD1. Germline trimming cut 5 bases from V and 4 bases from J; bases unmatched to any gene: 3. Germline lookup yields CDR1 KGHDR and CDR2 SFDVKD. The CDR3 runs to 14 residues. The DNA of the CDR3 is TGTGCCACCAGTGCCGCAGGGGGCACCGGGGAGCTGTTTTTT. It yields the protein CATSAAGGTGELFF.

The chain employs TRBV7-9 and TRBJ1-2, with TRBD1 matching over 11 bases. Trimming removed 4 bases from V and 1 base from J; junction bases left unmatched: 14. This CDR3 comprises 19 residues. Germline CDR1 and CDR2: SEHNR and FQNEAQ (reference sequence). In nucleotides, the CDR3 is TGTGCCAGCAGCTCACCCAGAAAAAGGGACAGGGGGGATAACTATGGCTACACCTTC. Its translation is CASSSPRKRDRGDNYGYTF.

The chain has TRBV15 and TRBJ2-5; perhaps TRBD2 as D (6 bases). V shed 2 bases and J shed 5 bases, with 9 bases lying between them. The CDR3 length is 13 residues. Germline V CDR1 and CDR2: LNHNV, YYDKDF (reference sequence). The CDR3 region is CATSRLGGETQYF. The CDR3 DNA sequence: TGTGCCACCAGCAGACTAGGAGGGGAGACCCAGTACTTC.

This rearrangement joins TRBV6-5 to TRBJ1-4, with 7 nucleotides matching TRBD1. This CDR3 has 15 residues. Germline V gene data show CDR1 as MNHEY and CDR2 as SVGAGI. Trimming took 0 bases from V and 7 from J; bases not matched to a gene: 5. CDR3 sequence: CASSYSVRQGEKLFF. CDR3 bases: TGTGCCAGCAGTTACTCTGTCCGACAGGGTGAAAAACTGTTTTTT.

V gene TRBV6-6 combines with J gene TRBJ1-1; D is unresolved. The CDR3 has 13 amino acids. Trimming left V 10 bases short and J 4 bases short, with 16 bases between. Germline-derived CDR1 and CDR2 are MNHNY and SVGAGI (reference sequence). In nucleotides, the CDR3 is TGTGCCACACTGGCGGGGTTCGGCACTGAAGCTTTCTTT. It codes for CATLAGFGTEAFF.